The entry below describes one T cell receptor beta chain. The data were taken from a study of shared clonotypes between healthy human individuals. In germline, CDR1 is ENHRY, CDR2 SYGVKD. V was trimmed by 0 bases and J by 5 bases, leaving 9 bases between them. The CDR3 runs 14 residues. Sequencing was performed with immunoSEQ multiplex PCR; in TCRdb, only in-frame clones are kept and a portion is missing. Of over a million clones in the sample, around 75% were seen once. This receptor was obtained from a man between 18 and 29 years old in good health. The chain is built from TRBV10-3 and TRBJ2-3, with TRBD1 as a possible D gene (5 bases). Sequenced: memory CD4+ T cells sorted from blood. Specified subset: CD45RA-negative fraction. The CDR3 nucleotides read TGTGCCATCAGTGAGTCGACAGCCGGAGATACGCAGTATTTT. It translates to CAISESTAGDTQYF.